A single sample is the source of the 10 T cell receptor beta chains below, sequenced in a study of OX40 agonist ivuxolimab in advanced cancers. Sequencing was performed with immunoSEQ multiplex PCR; in TCRdb, only in-frame clones are kept and a portion is missing. The table has 45,000 to 50,000 clones, roughly 89% seen once. The starting material was CD4+ or CD8+ T cells sorted from blood, obtained in a trial of the OX40 agonist ivuxolimab. These TCRs come from an adult with an advanced solid tumor such as melanoma, head and neck, liver or kidney cancer.

The chain recombines TRBV7-3 with TRBJ2-3; D is undetermined. V lost 1 base to trimming and J lost 2 bases, with 4 bases between them. Germline CDR1 is SGHTA and CDR2 is FQGTGA. This CDR3 has 13 residues. CDR3 in DNA: TGTGCCAGCAGCTTAAAGCACACAGATACGCAGTATTTT. Translated: CASSLKHTDTQYF.

The chain couples TRBV5-6 to TRBJ1-2, with a weak D call TRBD1 (5 bases). Trimming removed 5 bases from V and 0 bases from J, with 14 bases in between. The CDR3 runs 15 residues. The germline gives CDR1 SGHDT, CDR2 YYEEEE. The CDR3 protein is CASRPQGSPNYGYTF. The DNA of the CDR3 is TGTGCCAGCAGACCTCAGGGAAGCCCTAACTATGGCTACACCTTC.

J is TRBJ2-7 and V is TRBV27; 10 nucleotides match TRBD2. Germline V lookup: CDR1 MNHEY, CDR2 SMNVEV (reference sequence). V lost 10 bases to trimming and J lost 2 bases; unmatched junction nucleotides: 8. This CDR3 is built from 14 residues. The CDR3 is CATRTSGATYEQYF. Here the CDR3 DNA reads TGTGCCACCAGAACTAGCGGGGCTACCTACGAGCAGTACTTC.

This clone appeared a few times. The V and J genes are TRBV10-3 and TRBJ2-7, with D possibly being TRBD1 or TRBD2 (5 bases each). The germline V and J ends were trimmed by 8 bases and 3 bases, with 14 bases remaining between them. This CDR3 has 13 residues. From germline, CDR1 is ENHRY and CDR2 SYGVKD. CDR3 in DNA: TGTGCCATCGGGACGGTGGGAGACTACGAGCAGTACTTC. Amino acid sequence: CAIGTVGDYEQYF.

V is TRBV7-9 and J is TRBJ2-5; 8 positions agree with TRBD2. V shed 5 bases and J 6 bases; nucleotides not matched to a gene: 14. The length of the CDR3 is 16 residues. Germline V gene sequence: CDR1 SEHNR, CDR2 FQNEAQ (reference sequence). DNA of the CDR3: TGTGCCAGCAGCCCTTGGGACGGGGGACTAGTAAAGACCCAGTACTTC. Protein product: CASSPWDGGLVKTQYF.

This clone was found once. The V gene is TRBV7-9, the J gene TRBJ2-1; TRBD1 might be the D (6 bases). Per germline, CDR1 SEHNR and CDR2 FQNEAQ (reference sequence). The CDR3 contains 18 residues. Trimming took 4 bases from V and 0 from J, leaving 19 bases between them. CDR3 sequence: CASSSSKLDRNSYNEQFF. DNA of the CDR3: TGTGCCAGCAGCTCTTCGAAATTGGACAGAAACTCCTACAATGAGCAGTTCTTC.

V and J are TRBV11-2 and TRBJ2-3; TRBD2 aligns across 8 bases. V was pared by 0 bases and J by 2 bases, with 4 bases of the junction left unmatched. The CDR3 extends over 16 amino acids. Germline V gives CDR1 SGHAT, CDR2 FQNNGV. The CDR3 DNA reads as TGTGCCAGCAGCTTAGATTTGCGGGGGGCCACAGATACGCAGTATTTT. This sequence encodes CASSLDLRGATDTQYF.

The rearrangement uses TRBV9 and TRBJ2-5; no clear D gene. The CDR3 length is 12 residues. V dropped 0 bases and J dropped 5 bases, with 5 bases sitting between them. Germline V gene lookup returns CDR1 SGDLS and CDR2 YYNGEE. The CDR3 sequence is CASSVDTETQYF. CDR3 nucleotides: TGTGCCAGCAGCGTAGATACGGAGACCCAGTACTTC.

The chain carries TRBV6-5 and TRBJ2-1; no definite D call. The CDR3 is 15 amino acids. V shed 2 bases and J shed 3 bases, with 11 bases lying between them. CDR1 MNHEY and CDR2 SVGAGI come from the germline V gene. CDR3 loop: CASSYSPNFYNEQFF. For the CDR3, the DNA is TGTGCCAGCAGTTACAGTCCCAACTTCTACAATGAGCAGTTCTTC.

The rearrangement links TRBV5-6 to TRBJ2-7; tentatively, D is TRBD2 (6 bases). Germline V gene data show CDR1 as SGHDT and CDR2 as YYEEEE. The CDR3 runs 16 residues. Trimming pared 0 bases from V and 0 bases from J, leaving 13 bases between. CDR3 loop: CASSLVRAGHSYEQYF. The CDR3 nucleotides are TGTGCCAGCAGCTTGGTACGAGCGGGTCACTCCTACGAGCAGTACTTC.